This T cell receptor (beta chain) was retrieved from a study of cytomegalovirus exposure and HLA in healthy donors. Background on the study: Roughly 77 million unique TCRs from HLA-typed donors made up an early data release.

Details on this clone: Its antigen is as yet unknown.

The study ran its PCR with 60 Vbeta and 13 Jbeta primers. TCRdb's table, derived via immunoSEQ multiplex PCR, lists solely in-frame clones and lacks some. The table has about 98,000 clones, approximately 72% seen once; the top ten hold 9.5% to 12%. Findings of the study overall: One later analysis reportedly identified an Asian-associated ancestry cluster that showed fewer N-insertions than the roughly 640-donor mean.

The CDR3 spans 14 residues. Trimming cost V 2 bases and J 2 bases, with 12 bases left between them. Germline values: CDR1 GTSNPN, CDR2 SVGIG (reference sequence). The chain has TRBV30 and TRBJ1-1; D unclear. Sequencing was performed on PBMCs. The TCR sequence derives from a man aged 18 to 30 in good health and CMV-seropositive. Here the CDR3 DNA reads TGTGCCTGGAGTTTCAGGTCCGTTAACACTGAAGCTTTCTTT. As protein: CAWSFRSVNTEAFF.